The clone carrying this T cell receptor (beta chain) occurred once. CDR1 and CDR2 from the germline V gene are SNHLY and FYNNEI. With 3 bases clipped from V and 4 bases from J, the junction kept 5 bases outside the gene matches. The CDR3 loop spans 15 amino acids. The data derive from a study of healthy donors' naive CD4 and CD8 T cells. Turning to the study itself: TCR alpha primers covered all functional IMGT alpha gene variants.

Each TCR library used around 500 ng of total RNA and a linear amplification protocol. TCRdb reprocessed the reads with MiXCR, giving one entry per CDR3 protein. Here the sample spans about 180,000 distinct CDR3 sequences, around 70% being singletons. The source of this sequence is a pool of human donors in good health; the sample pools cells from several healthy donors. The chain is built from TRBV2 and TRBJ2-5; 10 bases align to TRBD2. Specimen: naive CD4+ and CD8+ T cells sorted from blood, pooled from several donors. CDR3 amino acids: CASSEGLARGETQYF. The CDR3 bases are TGTGCCAGCAGTGAGGGACTAGCGAGGGGAGAGACCCAGTACTTC.